Sequencing of this T cell receptor (beta chain) was carried out in a study of blood T cell repertoires in COVID-19. In the study overall: Donors in the United States, Italy and Spain gave samples during acute or convalescent COVID-19.

How the authors handled the data: Reference gene primers were amplified, and this amplification served to estimate nucleated cell counts. The repertoire was sequenced with immunoSEQ multiplex PCR; TCRdb's copy has only in-frame clones and lacks some. V and J calls and clone size are copied from that table; D and trimming were computed from the DNA. This sample carries some 100,000 clones, approximately 90% of them seen once, and the ten largest clones take around 4.5%. This sequence was found in a woman of 80 years or more with active COVID-19. The sample consisted of peripheral blood.

CDR3 sequence: CASSRTVNYGYTF. In DNA, the CDR3 is TGTGCCAGCAGTAGGACAGTGAACTATGGCTACACCTTC. The chain carries TRBV28 and TRBJ1-2; TRBD1 might be the D (6 bases). CDR1 and CDR2 (germline): MDHEN, SYDVKM. CDR3 length: 13 amino acids. Trimming stripped 5 bases from V and 2 bases from J, with 9 bases between.